Listed below are T cell receptor beta chains from one sample, sequenced in a study of blood T cells in healthy people across ages. TCRdb used MiXCR to reprocess the 5' RACE reads, holding one entry per CDR3 protein. The repertoire holds roughly 720,000 distinct CDR3 sequences, with roughly 50% as singletons. What was sequenced was blood. The source of these receptors is an elderly man in good health. Both conserved end residues are part of each CDR3. The order of the fields is clone size, V gene, D gene, J gene, CDR3 protein, CDR3 DNA. The D gene is left open where the match is weak. The size entry is marked missing in some rows and otherwise reads once, few, many or a size class.

-,TRBV29-1,-,TRBJ1-1,CSVSQTGNTEAFF,TGCAGCGTTAGTCAAACGGGGAACACTGAAGCTTTCTTT
-,TRBV20-1,-,TRBJ1-5,CSARKAGQGDQPQHF,TGCAGTGCTAGAAAGGCGGGGCAGGGCGATCAGCCCCAGCATTTT
-,TRBV12-3/TRBV12-4,TRBD1,TRBJ2-1,CASSLAGTGASAWHEQFF,TGTGCCAGCAGTTTAGCCGGGACAGGGGCGAGCGCATGGCATGAGCAGTTCTTC
-,TRBV7-2,-,TRBJ2-6,CASSLLPGRNSGANVLTF,TGTGCCAGCAGCTTACTGCCGGGACGGAACTCTGGGGCCAACGTCCTGACTTTC
many,TRBV6-1,-,TRBJ2-4,CASSEGTAKNIQYF,TGTGCCAGCAGTGAAGGCACGGCCAAAAACATTCAGTACTTC
-,TRBV12-3/TRBV12-4,-,TRBJ1-1,CASSSSDRNTEAFF,TGTGCCAGCAGTTCCTCCGACAGGAACACTGAAGCTTTCTTT
few,TRBV7-9,-,TRBJ2-6,CASRQTGLGANVLTF,TGTGCCAGCAGACAAACAGGGCTTGGGGCCAACGTCCTGACTTTC
-,TRBV7-3,-,TRBJ2-6,CASALIAASSGANVLTF,TGTGCCAGCGCTCTTATCGCTGCCAGCTCTGGGGCCAACGTCCTGACTTTC
-,TRBV5-1,TRBD1,TRBJ2-1,CASSLVGTGGDEQFF,TGCGCCAGCAGCTTGGTGGGGACAGGAGGGGATGAGCAGTTCTTC
-,TRBV7-9,-,TRBJ1-2,CASGLREGYSGYTF,TGTGCCAGCGGTCTGCGTGAGGGTTACTCAGGCTACACCTTC
-,TRBV6-1,TRBD1,TRBJ1-2,CASRQDREAVYGYTF,TGTGCCAGCAGGCAGGACAGGGAGGCCGTCTATGGCTACACCTTC
few,TRBV11-2,TRBD2,TRBJ2-3,CASSLGGRAMRYAYF,TGTGCCAGCAGCTTAGGCGGGAGGGCGATGAGATACGCGTATTTT
-,TRBV10-3,TRBD1,TRBJ2-2,CAISSTGGLTPTGELFF,TGTGCCATCAGCTCGACAGGGGGCCTAACACCCACCGGGGAGCTGTTTTTT
few,TRBV5-1,TRBD2,TRBJ2-4,CASSLPSGNKNIQYF,TGCGCCAGCAGCTTGCCTAGCGGGAACAAAAACATTCAGTACTTC
many,TRBV20-1,TRBD2,TRBJ2-5,CSVKRGLAGGAETQYF,TGCAGTGTCAAGAGAGGCCTAGCGGGAGGAGCGGAGACCCAGTACTTC
few,TRBV7-9,TRBD1,TRBJ2-7,CASSQPRQGSHEQYF,TGTGCCAGCAGCCAACCTCGACAGGGGTCCCACGAGCAGTACTTC
-,TRBV3-1,-,TRBJ2-1,CASSLRGWGQFF,TGTGCCAGCAGCCTCAGAGGGTGGGGGCAGTTCTTC
-,TRBV10-3,-,TRBJ2-1,CATVDGKKEYNEQFF,TGTGCCACTGTGGACGGTAAAAAGGAATACAATGAGCAGTTCTTC
-,TRBV7-2,-,TRBJ2-1,CASSLAGTTAYNEQFF,TGTGCCAGCAGCTTAGCGGGTACCACGGCCTACAATGAGCAGTTCTTC
many,TRBV29-1,-,TRBJ2-6,CSVEVWESSGANVLTF,TGCAGCGTTGAGGTCTGGGAGAGTTCTGGGGCCAACGTCCTGACTTTC
-,TRBV6-1,TRBD1,TRBJ2-7,CAGRETGNSYEQYF,TGTGCCGGCAGAGAGACAGGGAACTCCTACGAGCAGTACTTC
-,TRBV6-6,-,TRBJ1-1,CASSSPSGDQTEAFF,TGTGCCAGCAGTTCTCCTTCAGGGGACCAAACTGAAGCTTTCTTT
few,TRBV20-1,TRBD2,TRBJ2-1,CSAKTSVSYNEQFF,TGCAGTGCTAAAACTAGCGTCTCCTACAATGAGCAGTTCTTC
few,TRBV7-2,TRBD1,TRBJ2-7,CASSSGSGGHEQYF,TGTGCCAGCAGCTCGGGGTCAGGGGGCCACGAGCAGTACTTC
-,TRBV3-1,-,TRBJ1-1,CASSQGSSGSTGAFF,TGTGCCAGCAGCCAAGGATCGTCTGGCTCCACGGGGGCTTTCTTT
-,TRBV10-3,TRBD2,TRBJ2-3,CAISEPSGGEIGTDTQYF,TGTGCCATCAGTGAGCCTAGCGGGGGAGAGATCGGCACAGATACGCAGTATTTT
few,TRBV20-1,TRBD2,TRBJ2-1,CSAAGASGRGEQFF,TGCAGTGCCGCCGGGGCTAGCGGGAGAGGTGAGCAGTTCTTC
-,TRBV9,TRBD2,TRBJ2-1,CASSTQPGREAGQFF,TGTGCCAGCAGCACCCAACCGGGGAGGGAGGCCGGGCAGTTCTTC
few,TRBV12-3/TRBV12-4,TRBD1,TRBJ2-6,CASSPRTGYGANVLTF,TGTGCCAGCAGTCCCCGGACAGGGTATGGGGCCAACGTCCTGACTTTC
few,TRBV11-2,TRBD2,TRBJ2-5,CASSSRLAGQETQYF,TGTGCCAGCAGCTCCCGACTAGCGGGACAAGAGACCCAGTACTTC
-,TRBV5-1,TRBD2,TRBJ2-3,CASSPRSGGDTQYF,TGCGCCAGCAGCCCCCGGTCGGGGGGAGATACGCAGTATTTT
-,TRBV7-2,-,TRBJ2-7,CASSLQRYNEQYF,TGTGCCAGCAGCTTACAGCGCTACAATGAGCAGTACTTC
few,TRBV7-2,TRBD2,TRBJ2-5,CASAQTSGRKETQYF,TGTGCCAGCGCTCAGACTAGCGGGAGAAAAGAGACCCAGTACTTC
few,TRBV14,-,TRBJ2-5,CASSRTGMGETQYF,TGTGCCAGCAGCCGTACAGGGATGGGGGAGACCCAGTACTTC
many,TRBV10-3,TRBD1,TRBJ2-7,CAISETGAEQYF,TGTGCCATCAGTGAGACAGGGGCCGAGCAGTACTTC
-,TRBV7-3,TRBD1,TRBJ1-2,CASSSTGAEGYTF,TGTGCCAGCAGCTCGACAGGGGCGGAGGGCTACACCTTC
-,TRBV3-1,TRBD1,TRBJ2-7,CASSQDSGGGDEQYF,TGTGCCAGCAGCCAAGATTCAGGGGGTGGTGACGAGCAGTACTTC
-,TRBV6-5,TRBD1,TRBJ1-1,CASSYLRTGVAFF,TGTGCCAGCAGTTACCTCCGGACAGGGGTGGCTTTCTTT
-,TRBV7-3,-,TRBJ2-1,CASSLTWISGEQFF,TGTGCCAGCAGCTTAACTTGGATATCGGGTGAGCAGTTCTTC
-,TRBV11-3,TRBD2,TRBJ2-1,CASSSLGTSGSFRNEQFF,TGTGCCAGCAGCTCCCTGGGGACTAGCGGGAGTTTCCGCAATGAGCAGTTCTTC
few,TRBV6-5,TRBD1,TRBJ2-3,CASRAGGSTDTQYF,TGTGCCAGCAGGGCAGGGGGTAGCACAGATACGCAGTATTTT
-,TRBV5-1,TRBD1,TRBJ2-3,CASSLTGGFPYF,TGCGCCAGCAGCTTGACAGGGGGATTCCCGTATTTT
few,TRBV6-5,-,TRBJ2-1,CASSRDPSSYNEQFF,TGTGCCAGCAGTCGGGACCCCAGCTCCTACAATGAGCAGTTCTTC
-,TRBV10-3,TRBD1,TRBJ2-3,CAISKGASLSTDTQYF,TGTGCCATCAGTAAGGGGGCCAGCCTTTCCACAGATACGCAGTATTTT
-,TRBV6-2/TRBV6-3,-,TRBJ2-7,CASSRGRCEQYF,TGTGCCAGCAGCCGCGGCAGGTGCGAGCAGTACTTC
few,TRBV7-2,TRBD2,TRBJ2-7,CASSLAGGVNNEQYF,TGTGCCAGCAGCCTAGCGGGAGGGGTAAACAATGAGCAGTACTTC
-,TRBV10-3,TRBD1,TRBJ1-5,CAIRPGQGDQPQHF,TGTGCCATCAGGCCAGGACAGGGGGATCAGCCCCAGCATTTT
-,TRBV6-6,-,TRBJ2-1,CASKTSPYNEQFF,TGTGCCAGCAAAACTAGCCCCTACAATGAGCAGTTCTTC
-,TRBV4-2,TRBD1,TRBJ2-1,CASSQDTGAEQFF,TGTGCCAGCAGCCAAGATACAGGGGCTGAGCAGTTCTTC
-,TRBV12-3/TRBV12-4,TRBD2,TRBJ2-1,CASRGTSGGMSGQFF,TGTGCCAGCAGGGGGACTAGCGGGGGAATGAGTGGGCAGTTCTTC
once,TRBV12-3/TRBV12-4,-,TRBJ2-1,CASSSWERVGPAVQFF,TGTGCCAGCAGTTCATGGGAAAGGGTGGGCCCAGCGGTGCAGTTCTTC
few,TRBV27,TRBD1,TRBJ1-2,CARGTGGRHGYTF,TGTGCCAGAGGGACAGGGGGCCGACATGGCTACACCTTC
-,TRBV29-1,TRBD1,TRBJ1-1,CSVHQTGGLEAFF,TGCAGCGTTCATCAGACAGGGGGCCTTGAAGCTTTCTTT
few,TRBV29-1,TRBD1,TRBJ1-2,CSAGTGGYTF,TGCAGCGCCGGGACAGGAGGCTACACCTTC